Listed here are 10 T cell receptor beta chains from one sample, sequenced in a study of T cells after yellow fever vaccination. TCRdb ran MiXCR on the 5' RACE reads and lists one entry per CDR3 protein. The sample lists 400,000 to 650,000 distinct CDR3 sequences, 21% seen once, with approximately 15% in the top ten. The specimen was PBMCs, collected approximately 20 days after the first yellow fever vaccination. Receptors originate from a man aged 18 to 35 who received the YFV17D yellow fever vaccine.

This clonotype was counted at least ten times. The chain recombines TRBV27 with TRBJ2-7; D is unresolved. The V gene lost 6 bases and the J gene lost 1 base, with 13 bases spanning the gap. Germline V gives CDR1 MNHEY, CDR2 SMNVEV (reference sequence). CDR3 length: 14 residues. The CDR3 region is CASSLTGDSYEQYF. The CDR3 nucleotides read TGTGCCAGCAGCTTGACTGGCGATTCCTACGAGCAGTACTTC.

The J gene is TRBJ1-1, the V gene TRBV5-1; no definite D call. The CDR3 contains 13 residues. V was cut by 2 bases and J by 4 bases, with 9 bases left in between. Germline CDR1 and CDR2: SGHRS and YFSETQ. The CDR3 nucleotides are TGCGCCAGCAGCTTTTCCGGGTCCACTGAAGCTTTCTTT. This sequence encodes CASSFSGSTEAFF.

This clonotype was detected only a few times. The V gene is TRBV20-1, the J gene TRBJ1-2, with D unresolved. The CDR3 consists of 10 residues. Per germline, CDR1 DFQATT and CDR2 SNEGSKA (reference sequence). V shed 0 bases and J shed 7 bases, with 3 bases lying between them. The CDR3 loop reads CSARDLGYTF. CDR3 DNA sequence: TGCAGTGCTAGAGATCTTGGCTACACCTTC.

This clonotype was seen a few times. The rearrangement joins TRBV20-1 to TRBJ2-7; 8 nucleotides align to TRBD1. After removal of 6 bases from V and 0 bases from J, the junction contained 16 bases not matched to a gene. Germline lookup yields CDR1 DFQATT and CDR2 SNEGSKA (reference sequence). The CDR3 consists of 17 residues. The CDR3 loop is CSALDISGTGSSYEQYF. DNA of the CDR3: TGCAGTGCGCTGGACATATCCGGGACAGGAAGCTCCTACGAGCAGTACTTC.

This clonotype was counted a few times. The chain combines TRBV7-9 with TRBJ2-3; D gene unclear. The CDR3 consists of 15 residues. The ends were cut back, 0 bases at V and 0 bases at J, with 7 bases in the middle. Per germline, CDR1 SEHNR and CDR2 FQNEAQ (reference sequence). Written as DNA, the CDR3 is TGTGCCAGCAGCTTAGCGGTGGCCAGCACAGATACGCAGTATTTT. Translated, it gives CASSLAVASTDTQYF.

This clonotype has only a few counts. This sequence joins TRBV4-2 and TRBJ2-2, with D tentatively TRBD1 or TRBD2 (6 bases each). In germline, CDR1 is LGHNA, CDR2 YNFKEQ. CDR3 length: 12 amino acids. The V end lost 6 bases, the J end lost 5 bases, and 7 bases lay between the germline ends. The CDR3 spells CASRGGTGELFF. The CDR3 DNA reads as TGTGCCAGCAGAGGGGGGACCGGGGAGCTGTTTTTT.

The CDR3 region is CASCQDLAYRNEAFF. The CDR3 region has the DNA TGTGCCTCCTGCCAAGATTTGGCCTACCGGAATGAAGCTTTCTTT. The gene calls are TRBV3-1 and TRBJ1-1; D gene uncertain. The V end was cut by 11 bases, the J end by 7 bases, with 26 bases between. CDR1 is LGHDT and CDR2 is YNNKEL in the germline V gene (reference sequence). CDR3 length: 15 residues.

V gene TRBV7-2 combines with J gene TRBJ2-7, with D possibly TRBD2 on 6 matching bases. The CDR3 consists of 15 residues. Germline V gene data show CDR1 as SGHTA and CDR2 as FQGNSA. The ends were cut back, 0 bases at V and 3 bases at J, with 12 bases in the middle. CDR3 in amino acids: CASSLALGRGYEQYF. CDR3 nucleotide sequence: TGTGCCAGCAGCTTAGCCCTCGGGCGGGGCTACGAGCAGTACTTC.

V gene TRBV7-2 combines with J gene TRBJ1-6; 10 bases fit TRBD1. Germline trimming cut 3 bases from V and 1 base from J; bases unmatched to any gene: 3. The CDR3 has 17 amino acids. Germline CDR1 and CDR2: SGHTA and FQGNSA. As DNA, the CDR3 is TGTGCCAGCAGCTTGAGGACAGGGGGATCCTATAATTCACCCCTCCACTTT. This encodes CASSLRTGGSYNSPLHF.

The chain employs TRBV7-3 and TRBJ2-7; maybe TRBD2 (7 bases). Trimming stripped 1 base from V and 7 bases from J, with 11 bases between. The CDR3 is 13 amino acids. The germline gives CDR1 SGHTA, CDR2 FQGTGA. The CDR3: CASSLRRGQEQYF. The CDR3 DNA follows: TGTGCCAGCAGCTTAAGGCGGGGGCAGGAGCAGTACTTC.